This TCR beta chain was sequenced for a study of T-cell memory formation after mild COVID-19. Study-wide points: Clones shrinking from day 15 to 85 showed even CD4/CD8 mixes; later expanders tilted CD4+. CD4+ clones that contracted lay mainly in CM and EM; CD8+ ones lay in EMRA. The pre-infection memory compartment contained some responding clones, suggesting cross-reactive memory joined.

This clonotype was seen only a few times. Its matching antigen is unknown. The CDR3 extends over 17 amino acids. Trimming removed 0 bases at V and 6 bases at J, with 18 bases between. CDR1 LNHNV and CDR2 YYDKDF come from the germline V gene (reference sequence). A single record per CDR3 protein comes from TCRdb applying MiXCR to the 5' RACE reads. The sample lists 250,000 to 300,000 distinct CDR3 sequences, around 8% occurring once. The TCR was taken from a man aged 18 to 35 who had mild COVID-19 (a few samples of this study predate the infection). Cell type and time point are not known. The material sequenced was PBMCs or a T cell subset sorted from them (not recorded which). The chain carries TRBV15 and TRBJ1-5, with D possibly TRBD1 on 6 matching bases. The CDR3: CATSREPKDSLIQPQHF. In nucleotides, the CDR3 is TGTGCCACCAGCAGAGAACCCAAGGACAGCCTTATTCAGCCCCAGCATTTT.